A single sample is the source of the 9 T cell receptor beta chains below, sequenced in a study of blood T cell repertoires in COVID-19 (dated by TCRdb to the early 2020s). Libraries were built with the immunoSEQ multiplex PCR assay. In its TCRdb copy, this immuneACCESS table keeps in-frame sequences only and misses some clones. Where compared with another copy, unresolved V genes explain less than half of these, and the others have no known cause. The sample table shows 80,000 to 95,000 clones, and approximately 80% are seen once. The ten largest clones add up to 44% of the sample. Sequenced input: peripheral blood. These receptors originate from a man older than 75 with acute or convalescent COVID-19.

This rearrangement joins TRBV6-5 to TRBJ1-1; TRBD1 agrees at 7 bases. The germline gives CDR1 MNHEY, CDR2 SVGAGI. CDR3 length equals 15 residues. The V gene end was trimmed by 7 bases and the J gene end by 0 bases; junction bases not matched to a gene: 8. DNA for the CDR3: TGTGCCAGCATTAACCAGGGGGGCGTGAACACTGAAGCTTTCTTT. Translation: CASINQGGVNTEAFF.

This sequence joins TRBV30 and TRBJ1-5; 7 bases are shared with TRBD1. Germline CDR1 reads GTSNPN; CDR2 reads SVGIG (reference sequence). This CDR3 is built from 13 residues. After removal of 5 bases from V and 6 bases from J, the junction contained 7 bases not matched to a gene. The CDR3 is CAWCTGDGQPQHF. CDR3 DNA: TGTGCCTGGTGCACAGGGGATGGTCAGCCCCAGCATTTT.

Here the CDR3 DNA reads TGCGCCAGTAAAGGGAGCGGTAGCACAGATACGCAGTATTTT. This translates into CASKGSGSTDTQYF. This chain joins TRBV5-1 and TRBJ2-3, with D possibly matching TRBD2 (5 bases). Germline loops: CDR1 SGHRS, CDR2 YFSETQ. Trimming pared 8 bases from V and 0 bases from J, leaving 13 bases between. The CDR3 totals 14 residues.

The gene calls are TRBV7-6 and TRBJ2-7, with TRBD1 matching 9 bases. With V trimmed by 5 bases and J by 3 bases, 8 bases remained unmatched. Germline-derived CDR1 and CDR2 are SGHVS and FNYEAQ. The CDR3 spans 15 residues. The CDR3 region is CASSDPGTGHYEQYF. CDR3 nucleotide sequence: TGTGCCAGCAGCGACCCCGGGACAGGGCACTACGAGCAGTACTTC.

The genes are TRBV4-2 and TRBJ2-1, with 13 bases matching TRBD2. V lost 0 bases and J lost 7; bases outside the gene matches: 3. The CDR3 has 16 amino acids. The germline gives CDR1 LGHNA, CDR2 YNFKEQ. The CDR3 DNA follows: TGTGCCAGCAGCCAAGATTGGACTAGCGGGAGTAATGAGCAGTTCTTC. It encodes CASSQDWTSGSNEQFF.

The chain carries TRBV9 and TRBJ2-5; 11 bases match TRBD2. The J segment lost 2 bases and the V segment lost 3 bases, leaving 3 bases of the junction unmatched. The CDR3 consists of 15 residues. Germline CDR1 reads SGDLS; CDR2 reads YYNGEE. Here the CDR3 DNA reads TGTGCCAGCAGCGCGGGACTAGCGGTACAAGAGACCCAGTACTTC. It specifies CASSAGLAVQETQYF.

This clone has just one count. The chain has TRBV4-1 and TRBJ2-5, with 10 bases identical to TRBD1. Germline assignment: CDR1 MGHRA and CDR2 YSYEKL. The CDR3 has 14 amino acids. The V segment lost 5 bases and the J segment 5 bases; nucleotides outside the gene matches: 5. Here the CDR3 DNA reads TGCGCCAGCAGCGTCCGGGACAGGGGTGAGACCCAGTACTTC. Translating gives CASSVRDRGETQYF.

J is TRBJ2-1 and V is TRBV7-2; D might be TRBD2 (6 bases). The germline gives CDR1 SGHTA, CDR2 FQGNSA. CDR3 size: 15 residues. V was shortened by 2 bases and J by 8 bases, with 16 bases between the two germline ends. The CDR3 coding sequence is TGTGCCAGCAGCTTAAGGAGCGGTGGAGGGGATGAGCAGTTCTTC. Translated, it gives CASSLRSGGGDEQFF.

J is TRBJ2-7 and V is TRBV27; 7 bases line up with TRBD2. V was clipped by 4 bases and J by 2 bases; unmatched bases: 14. This CDR3 comprises 17 residues. Germline V gives CDR1 MNHEY, CDR2 SMNVEV (reference sequence). The CDR3 sequence is CASSSSGDYLGAYEQYF. The CDR3 DNA follows: TGTGCCAGCAGTTCCTCCGGGGACTATCTCGGGGCCTACGAGCAGTACTTC.